This T cell receptor (beta chain) originates from a study of tissue T cells after allogeneic stem cell transplantation (dated by TCRdb to between 2022 and 2023). For context, the study as a whole: The study profiled TCR beta repertoires across many tissues from research autopsies of patients with and without GVHD, plus mouse models of GVHD. On the human side, the study was prospective and observational, with no blinding or randomization.

In the case of this clone: Its antigen remains undetermined. Here, both gene names and germline sequences come from the mouse. The read is 1 residue too short to cover the CDR3 end, so that end is filled in from the germline J gene.

Here is what the overall study found, with its caveats: Which tissue TCRs were alloreactive or antigen-specific was not determined in the study, and some of the clones might have been host cells that persisted. The patient cohort was small and clinically heterogeneous, and sampling depth was acknowledged as a limitation. Only a few T cell clones appeared in more than one patient, yet motif-based clustering showed tissue-specific repertoire signatures that were shared between patients. Within patients, how anatomically similar the tissues were was a key factor in shaping TCR repertoire composition, regardless of disease or transplant status. In both patients and mice, only a limited portion of the TCR repertoire detected in tissues was captured by blood and spleen T cells.

Preparation of the library involved the immunoSEQ multiplex PCR assay. Adaptive Biotechnologies performed TCRbeta CDR3 sequencing at survey depth and reported CDR3 sequences, V/J genes, productive frequency, and template counts. Amplification of TCR beta CDR3 regions started from genomic DNA instead of RNA. On the authors' methods: Jensen-Shannon divergence served to quantify pairwise repertoire overlap between tissues, with 0 meaning identical and 1 meaning complete divergence. Tissues were clustered by single-linkage agglomerative hierarchical clustering of pairwise JSD values, and the clustering results were displayed as dendrograms. GLIPH2 was applied to all patient samples using simulation_depth 1000, kmer_min_depth 3, and cdr3_length_cutoff 8, and only groups with more than two unique CDR3s were retained. A standardized tissue-overlap score was generated by extrapolating Jaccard GLIPH-group overlap across patients to a standard repertoire size of 1000 clones. Associations of diversity with clinical or experimental variables used linear mixed-effect models with tissue fixed effects and individual random effects. In its TCRdb copy, this immuneACCESS table keeps in-frame sequences only and misses some clones. Where compared with another copy, unresolved V genes explain less than half of these, and the others have no known cause. V and J calls plus clone size are reproduced from that table; the DNA served to infer D and trimming. For this sample the table gives 40,000 to 50,000 clones, of which 73% were detected only once. About 0.55% of the sample is held by the ten biggest clonotypes.

V and J lose 3 bases and 0 bases, and a span of 5 bases separates them. The CDR3 goes from the cysteine to the phenylalanine over 14 residues. The CDR3 was read in part: 39 bases, with the frame set at base 1. CDR1 and CDR2 are drawn from the germline V gene (reference sequence): LGHDT, YNNKQL. The sequence derives from a pool of C57BL/6 mice in good health. The receptor chain draws on TRBV4 and TRBJ1-4, with the identity of the D gene unclear. Sample: sorted cells pooled from one or two spleens. Here the CDR3 is given as CASSYTVSNERLFF. Incomplete CDR3 DNA: TGTGCCAGCAGCTATACAGTTTCCAACGAAAGATTATTT.